The 28 T cell receptor beta chains below were found in one sample sequenced in a study of post-analysis software for immune sequencing data. Study observations and caveats: Patients showed TRBV5-6, TRBV5-1 and TRBV20-1 among roughly five TRBV segments more frequent than in controls.

What these receptors recognize is not known. Included in the TCR beta cDNA libraries were unique molecular identifiers. TCRdb analysed the PCR reads with MiXCR anew, one entry per CDR3 protein. The table includes 400,000 to 500,000 distinct CDR3 sequences, 39% detected once. The sample was blood. The receptor source for this set is a girl aged 2 to 9 with multiple sclerosis.

This chain uses TRBV2 with TRBJ1-4; 7 bases line up with TRBD1. CDR3 length: 16 amino acids. Germline CDR1 SNHLY, CDR2 FYNNEI. V dropped 2 bases and J dropped 6; count of bases not matched to a gene: 9. The CDR3 region is CASSELLGTADEKLFF. The CDR3 nucleotides read TGTGCCAGCAGTGAATTGTTGGGGACAGCAGATGAAAAACTGTTTTTT.

The V and J genes are TRBV18 and TRBJ1-3; weak D call: TRBD1 (5 bases). CDR1 is KGHSH, CDR2 LQKENI, per germline. The CDR3 consists of 17 residues. V was clipped by 3 bases and J by 2 bases, with 17 bases between them. The CDR3 sequence is CASSPGPPTATGNTIYF. DNA for the CDR3: TGTGCCAGCTCACCTGGGCCCCCGACAGCGACTGGAAACACCATATATTTT.

This clonotype was recorded at least ten times. V usage is TRBV5-1 and J usage is TRBJ2-3; TRBD2 is a possible D gene (5 bases). The CDR3 loop spans 16 amino acids. The V end was cut by 4 bases, the J end by 2 bases, with 17 bases between. CDR1 and CDR2 (germline): SGHRS, YFSETQ. DNA for the CDR3: TGCGCCAGCAGCCCCCCCAATCGGAGGCCCACAGATACGCAGTATTTT. Amino acids: CASSPPNRRPTDTQYF. Filled out from reference TRBV5-1 and TRBJ2-3, the complete variable domain reads KAGVTQTPRYLIKTRGQQVTLSCSPISGHRSVSWYQQTPGQGLQFLFEYFSETQRNKGNFPGRFSGRQFSNSRSEMNVSTLELGDSALYLCASSPPNRRPTDTQYFGPGTRLTVL.

This clonotype showed up just a few times. The V gene is TRBV15, the J gene TRBJ1-4; possibly TRBD1 for D (5 bases). The V end lost 0 bases, the J end lost 5 bases, and 10 bases lay between the germline ends. In germline, CDR1 is LNHNV, CDR2 YYDKDF (reference sequence). The CDR3 runs to 15 residues. CDR3 coding DNA: TGTGCCACCAGCAGAGACAGACCAGGGAATGAAAAACTGTTTTTT. This sequence encodes CATSRDRPGNEKLFF. The complete variable domain, with remaining parts taken from reference TRBV15 and TRBJ1-4, reads DAMVIQNPRYQVTQFGKPVTLSCSQTLNHNVMYWYQQKSSQAPKLLFHYYDKDFNNEADTPDNFQSRRPNTSFCFLDIRSPGLGDTAMYLCATSRDRPGNEKLFFGSGTQLSVL.

J is TRBJ2-1 and V is TRBV5-1, with 8 nucleotides matching TRBD2. The V segment lost 2 bases and the J segment 0 bases; nucleotides outside the gene matches: 4. Germline values: CDR1 SGHRS, CDR2 YFSETQ. This CDR3 comprises 16 residues. The CDR3 loop is CASSFLGGGSYNEQFF. Here the CDR3 DNA reads TGCGCCAGCAGCTTTCTCGGGGGGGGCTCCTACAATGAGCAGTTCTTC.

This clonotype was recorded a few times. This rearrangement joins TRBV12-5 to TRBJ2-5, with a weak D call TRBD1 (6 bases). CDR1 is LGHNT and CDR2 is FRNRAP in the germline V gene. V shed 0 bases and J shed 4 bases, with 27 bases lying between them. The CDR3 has 20 amino acids. The CDR3 loop is CASGLVLGVGSRGFGETQYF. CDR3 nucleotide sequence: TGTGCTAGTGGTTTGGTTTTGGGTGTGGGATCCAGGGGCTTCGGAGAGACCCAGTACTTC.

This clonotype was seen a few times. V and J are TRBV24-1 and TRBJ1-2, with TRBD1 matching 11 bases. The ends lost 4 bases at V and 6 bases at J; junction bases unmatched: 6. Germline-derived CDR1 and CDR2 are KGHDR and SFDVKD. This CDR3 is 15 amino acids long. The CDR3 DNA follows: TGTGCCACCAGTGAAGCCGGGACAGGGGGTCATGGCTACACCTTC. Protein sequence: CATSEAGTGGHGYTF.

The V call is TRBV29-1, the J call TRBJ2-1, with 7 bases identical to TRBD1. After removal of 6 bases from V and 0 bases from J, the junction contained 2 bases not matched to a gene. Germline-derived CDR1 and CDR2 are SQVTM and ANQGSEA. This CDR3 contains 13 residues. The CDR3 is CSVGQFSYNEQFF. For the CDR3, the DNA is TGCAGCGTGGGACAGTTCTCCTACAATGAGCAGTTCTTC.

The chain has TRBV4-1 and TRBJ2-7; the D is unclear. The CDR3 contains 15 residues. Trimming cost V 0 bases and J 2 bases, with 11 bases left between them. Germline CDR1 and CDR2: MGHRA and YSYEKL. For the CDR3, the DNA is TGCGCCAGCAGCCAAGATCTCGGAAGACCCTACGAGCAGTACTTC. It is translated as CASSQDLGRPYEQYF.

The chain combines TRBV9 with TRBJ2-4; 10 bases are a match to TRBD2. The J call is in doubt because the DNA end fits TRBJ2-7 better. The CDR3 contains 16 residues. CDR1 and CDR2 from the germline V gene are SGDLS and YYNGEE. The chain's CDR3 is CASSVDGLAAAYEQYF. CDR3 nucleotides: TGTGCCAGCAGCGTAGATGGACTAGCGGCTGCCTACGAGCAGTACTTC.

The CDR3 spells CASSTPGQGAFGYTF. The CDR3 DNA reads as TGTGCCAGCAGCACACCTGGACAGGGGGCTTTTGGCTACACCTTC. This chain connects TRBV25-1 to TRBJ1-2, with 11 bases fitting TRBD1. Germline values: CDR1 MGHDK, CDR2 SYGVNS. The CDR3 runs 15 residues. Trimming cost V 6 bases and J 7 bases; bases outside gene matches: 10.

This clonotype was seen a handful of times. V gene TRBV27 combines with J gene TRBJ2-5; D assignment may be TRBD1 or TRBD2 (6 bases each). The J call is doubtful: the DNA matches TRBJ2-7 better. CDR1 MNHEY and CDR2 SMNVEV come from the germline V gene (reference sequence). This CDR3 contains 14 residues. The DNA of the CDR3 is TGTGCCAGCAGTTTAGGACTACAGGGCCACGAGCAGTACTTC. It codes for CASSLGLQGHEQYF.

The V and J genes are TRBV4-3 and TRBJ1-2; 8 positions agree with TRBD1. The germline V gene has CDR1 LGHNA and CDR2 YSLEER. Germline trimming cut 0 bases from V and 6 bases from J; bases unmatched to any gene: 9. The CDR3 covers 16 residues. The CDR3 coding sequence is TGCGCCAGCAGCCAAGAGTTGAGACAGGGGTCGAATGGCTACACCTTC. It is translated as CASSQELRQGSNGYTF.

The chain uses TRBV18 and TRBJ2-3; 11 bases are shared with TRBD2. With V trimmed by 0 bases and J by 2 bases, 7 bases remained unmatched. This CDR3 spans 18 amino acids. Germline CDR1 KGHSH, CDR2 LQKENI. The chain's CDR3 is CASSPPSGLAGYTDTQYF. CDR3 bases: TGTGCCAGCTCACCACCTTCCGGACTAGCGGGCTACACAGATACGCAGTATTTT.

The J gene is TRBJ2-1, the V gene TRBV12-5; D is perhaps TRBD2 (6 bases). CDR3 length: 13 residues. The germline V gene has CDR1 LGHNT and CDR2 FRNRAP. V lost 7 bases and J 2 bases, leaving 9 bases between the germline ends. Here the CDR3 DNA reads TGTGCTAGTGAATCGGGAGCCTACAATGAGCAGTTCTTC. This encodes CASESGAYNEQFF.

CDR3 sequence (DNA): TGTGCCAGTATGACAGGGACGACAGATACGCAGTATTTT. Amino acids: CASMTGTTDTQYF. The chain is built from TRBV19 and TRBJ2-3, with 7 bases aligning to TRBD1. CDR3 length: 13 residues. In germline, CDR1 is LNHDA, CDR2 SQIVND (reference sequence). The junction had 4 bases not matched to a gene; V was cut back by 7 bases and J by 3 bases.

This rearrangement joins TRBV28 to TRBJ2-5; TRBD2 agrees at 7 bases. This CDR3 comprises 13 residues. CDR1 MDHEN and CDR2 SYDVKM come from the germline V gene. Trimming cost V 4 bases and J 7 bases; bases outside gene matches: 6. As DNA, the CDR3 is TGTGCCAGCAGTTACAGCGGGGAGGGGACCCAGTACTTC. Translated, it gives CASSYSGEGTQYF. The full variable domain, rest sourced from reference TRBV28 and TRBJ2-5, is DVKVTQSSRYLVKRTGEKVFLECVQDMDHENMFWYRQDPGLGLRLIYFSYDVKMKEKGDIPEGYSVSREKKERFSLILESASTNQTSMYLCASSYSGEGTQYFGPGTRLLVL.

This clonotype was seen only a few times. The V gene is TRBV29-1, the J gene TRBJ2-5, with 7 bases that match TRBD1. The CDR3 is made up of 14 amino acids. Germline values: CDR1 SQVTM, CDR2 ANQGSEA. The V and J ends lost 5 bases and 2 bases, in that order; junction bases with no gene match: 8. CDR3 protein: CSVPLQGRQETQYF. CDR3 DNA sequence: TGCAGCGTTCCTCTACAGGGGCGACAAGAGACCCAGTACTTC.

This clonotype showed up just a few times. The rearrangement links TRBV10-3 to TRBJ1-5; TRBD1 matches at 8 bases. There are 15 residues in the CDR3. Germline lookup yields CDR1 ENHRY and CDR2 SYGVKD. With V trimmed by 2 bases and J by 7 bases, 7 bases remained unmatched. CDR3 residues: CAISEGQGGHQPQHF. The DNA of the CDR3 is TGTGCCATCAGTGAGGGACAGGGAGGTCACCAGCCCCAGCATTTT.

J is TRBJ2-7 and V is TRBV28; TRBD2 matches 14 bases. Germline V lookup: CDR1 MDHEN, CDR2 SYDVKM. J lost 5 bases, V lost 7 bases, and 4 bases had no gene match. This CDR3 is 14 amino acids long. The CDR3 is CASTPGLAGDEQYF. The DNA for the CDR3 is TGTGCCAGCACTCCGGGACTAGCGGGAGACGAGCAGTACTTC.

In the case of this clonotype: An end of the junction differs from the germline gene, which may be a read error. The genes are TRBV20-1 and TRBJ1-2; no clear D. CDR3 length: 15 residues. The germline CDR1 and CDR2 sequences are DFQATT and SNEGSKA (reference sequence). CDR3 amino acids: CSARDGPGGNYGHTF. CDR3 nucleotide sequence: TGCAGTGCTAGAGATGGGCCAGGAGGGAACTATGGCCACACCTTC.

This clonotype was seen many times. The chain is built from TRBV3-1 and TRBJ2-7; TRBD1 matches at 10 bases. Germline V gene sequence: CDR1 LGHDT, CDR2 YNNKEL (reference sequence). Germline trimming cut 1 base from V and 3 bases from J; bases unmatched to any gene: 3. The CDR3 has 15 amino acids. CDR3 DNA sequence: TGTGCCAGCAGCCAAGTGGGGACAGGGGTCTACGAGCAGTACTTC. Translated, it gives CASSQVGTGVYEQYF.

There are a few counts of this clonotype. V usage is TRBV4-1 and J usage is TRBJ2-1, with TRBD2 matching 8 bases. This CDR3 spans 16 amino acids. The V gene end was trimmed by 0 bases and the J gene end by 8 bases; junction bases not matched to a gene: 9. CDR1 and CDR2 from the germline V gene are MGHRA and YSYEKL. The CDR3 bases are TGCGCCAGCAGCCAAGAACCGGGAGGGGTTGGGTATGAGCAGTTCTTC. Amino acids: CASSQEPGGVGYEQFF.

The V call is TRBV29-1, the J call TRBJ1-1; possible D gene TRBD1, 6 bases. The CDR3 has 12 amino acids. V gave up 2 bases and J gave up 11 bases, with 15 bases separating them. From germline, CDR1 is SQVTM and CDR2 ANQGSEA. CDR3 DNA: TGCAGCGTTGAATCCGGGACATATCTTGCTTTCTTT. This codes for CSVESGTYLAFF.

This clonotype was counted only a few times. The V gene is TRBV6-6, the J gene TRBJ1-2; D possibly corresponds to TRBD1 (6 bases). V shed 0 bases and J shed 3 bases, with 17 bases lying between them. CDR1 is MNHNY and CDR2 is SVGAGI in the germline V gene (reference sequence). The CDR3 runs 17 residues. CDR3 coding DNA: TGTGCCAGCAGTTACTCGATGGGGGGCCAGGAGCACTATGGCTACACCTTC. The encoded protein is CASSYSMGGQEHYGYTF.

This clonotype appeared a few times. The chain is built from TRBV12-3 or TRBV12-4 and TRBJ1-5; no firm D call. Trimming stripped 0 bases from V and 4 bases from J, with 7 bases between. The CDR3 contains 14 residues. The CDR3 DNA sequence: TGTGCCAGCAGTTTAGCCCCCACTAATCAGCCCCAGCATTTT. Translation gives CASSLAPTNQPQHF.

The CDR3 DNA sequence: TGTGCCAGCAGCTTAGCGCTGGGGGGGGCCAGGTTCTACAATGAGCAGTTCTTC. Its protein product is CASSLALGGARFYNEQFF. V is TRBV7-9 and J is TRBJ2-1, with D perhaps matching TRBD2 (7 bases). The germline gives CDR1 SEHNR, CDR2 FQNEAQ (reference sequence). This CDR3 is 18 amino acids long. V was shortened by 0 bases and J by 3 bases, with 18 bases between the two germline ends.

This clonotype was recorded a few times. The chain uses TRBV6-5 and TRBJ2-4; D gene uncertain. Germline loops: CDR1 MNHEY, CDR2 SVGAGI. CDR3 length: 11 residues. Trimming cost V 2 bases and J 8 bases, with 4 bases left between them. The CDR3 is CASSYGDIQYF. CDR3 DNA sequence: TGTGCCAGCAGTTACGGAGACATTCAGTACTTC.